This T cell receptor (beta chain) was recovered during a study of regulatory T cells in long-lasting Graves disease. The wider study: Those Graves' patients who were newly diagnosed had been on antithyroid drugs under 3 months. Findings of the study overall: TRBV28, TRBJ1-2 and TRBJ2-5 emerged as the favored segments in persistent disease.

Through Arm-PCR of CDR3 regions and iRepertoire HTBI primers, TCR beta libraries were built. Using its own MiXCR run on the multiplex PCR reads, TCRdb lists one record per CDR3 protein. Here the sample spans about 200,000 distinct CDR3 sequences, approximately 20% being singletons. Documented time point: newly diagnosed GD, antithyroid drugs for less than 3 months. Researchers made the TCR library from RNA that was extracted from PBMCs. To note about this clonotype: Antigen specificity is unknown.

Trimming took off 7 bases at V and 0 bases at J, with 10 bases between the two ends. Germline CDR1 and CDR2: MNHEY and SVGEGT. The CDR3 totals 14 residues. The chain links TRBV6-2 or TRBV6-3 to TRBJ2-4; tentatively, D is TRBD1 (6 bases). The receptor's source is a female donor with Graves disease. Sequences were derived from peripheral blood mononuclear cells (PBMCs), sampled at new diagnosis, from a patient treated with antithyroid drugs. CDR3 in DNA: TGTGCCAGCACCGGACAGCTAGCCAAAAACATTCAGTACTTC. Its translation: CASTGQLAKNIQYF.